The next 29 T cell receptor beta chains were all read from a single sample in a study of blood T cells in healthy people across ages. A second PCR of roughly 7 to 11 cycles used a sample-barcoded 5' primer and a J-beta primer mix. Each CDR3 protein gets one entry after TCRdb re-called the 5' RACE reads with MiXCR. The sample holds around 700,000 distinct CDR3 sequences, 20% to 25% seen once. The data were also submitted as part of a second study, on T cells of mothers and their children.

The sample comprised blood. The receptor source for this set is a boy between 5 and 17 years old in good health.

The CDR3 spells CSARRGLAGGYNEQFF. The DNA for the CDR3 is TGCAGTGCTAGAAGGGGACTAGCGGGAGGGTACAATGAGCAGTTCTTC. The rearrangement links TRBV20-1 to TRBJ2-1, with 16 bases lining up with TRBD2. Losses at the gene ends were 2 bases for V and 4 bases for J; bases not matched to a gene: 2. The CDR3 has 16 residues. In germline, CDR1 is DFQATT, CDR2 SNEGSKA (reference sequence).

The chain employs TRBV18 and TRBJ2-1; D unclear. The V end was cut by 3 bases, the J end by 3 bases, with 12 bases between. The CDR3 length is 15 residues. Germline-derived CDR1 and CDR2 are KGHSH and LQKENI. CDR3 sequence reads: CASSPYLDDYNEQFF. The CDR3 DNA reads TGTGCCAGCTCACCTTATTTGGACGACTACAATGAGCAGTTCTTC.

The chain is built from TRBV27 and TRBJ2-1, with D possibly matching TRBD1 (6 bases). Per the germline V gene, CDR1 is MNHEY and CDR2 is SMNVEV (reference sequence). The CDR3 spans 16 residues. V was pared by 0 bases and J by 1 base, with 10 bases between. CDR3 residues: CASSLSGATSYNEQFF. The CDR3 DNA sequence: TGTGCCAGCAGTTTATCGGGGGCTACATCCTACAATGAGCAGTTCTTC.

This clonotype was seen a handful of times. The chain is built from TRBV4-1 and TRBJ2-1, with TRBD2 matching 9 bases. The CDR3 length is 16 residues. From germline, CDR1 is MGHRA and CDR2 YSYEKL. With 3 bases clipped from V and 6 bases from J, the junction kept 9 bases outside the gene matches. Written as DNA, the CDR3 is TGCGCCAGCAGCCATTCCCCGGGACTAGCCTCCAATGAGCAGTTCTTC. It specifies CASSHSPGLASNEQFF.

The sample holds many counts of this clonotype. The chain uses TRBV20-1 and TRBJ2-7, with 7 bases lining up with TRBD2. The V and J ends lost 2 bases and 4 bases, in that order; junction bases with no gene match: 5. Germline V gene data show CDR1 as DFQATT and CDR2 as SNEGSKA (reference sequence). This CDR3 is built from 13 residues. In DNA form, the CDR3 reads TGCAGTGCTAGATCTAGCGGCAGTTACGAGCAGTACTTC. It translates to CSARSSGSYEQYF.

The chain joins TRBV10-3 to TRBJ2-2; D ambiguous. V lost 3 bases and J 1 base, leaving 9 bases between the germline ends. The CDR3 length is 15 residues. The V gene's germline CDR1 is ENHRY and CDR2 SYGVKD. CDR3 region: CAISDSDKNTGELFF. In nucleotides, the CDR3 is TGTGCCATCAGTGACTCCGATAAGAACACCGGGGAGCTGTTTTTT.

This clonotype has a handful of counts. As DNA, the CDR3 is TGTGCCAGCAGTCCAACCTGGGACAGGTACTTTTCTGGGGCCAACGTCCTGACTTTC. Amino acid sequence: CASSPTWDRYFSGANVLTF. The gene calls are TRBV28 and TRBJ2-6; 8 bases align to TRBD1. The CDR3 contains 19 residues. Trimming cost V 5 bases and J 1 base; bases outside gene matches: 13. The V gene's germline CDR1 is MDHEN and CDR2 SYDVKM.

The CDR3 protein is CASSVPEGARNGYTF. The CDR3, as DNA: TGTGCCAGCAGTGTCCCTGAGGGGGCACGGAATGGCTACACCTTC. The chain is built from TRBV6-6 and TRBJ1-2; TRBD1 aligns across 7 bases. After removal of 5 bases from V and 6 bases from J, the junction contained 12 bases not matched to a gene. Germline V gene sequence: CDR1 MNHNY, CDR2 SVGAGI (reference sequence). The length of the CDR3 is 15 residues.

The rearrangement joins TRBV7-2 to TRBJ2-1; tentatively, D is TRBD1 (5 bases). Germline V lookup: CDR1 SGHTA, CDR2 FQGNSA. V was cut by 5 bases and J by 13 bases, with 12 bases left in between. The CDR3 has 11 residues. CDR3 sequence: CASSPDGAQFF. The CDR3 nucleotides are TGTGCCAGCAGCCCGGATGGGGCCCAGTTCTTC.

With regard to this clonotype: A junction boundary mismatches the germline segment, possibly from a read error. V is TRBV5-1 and J is TRBJ1-4; the match to TRBD1 covers 7 bases. CDR3 length: 18 amino acids. Germline CDR1 SGHRS, CDR2 YFSETQ. CDR3 sequence reads: CASGLVWTGEFVSEKLFF. The DNA of the CDR3 is TGCGCCAGCGGCTTGGTGTGGACAGGTGAATTCGTCTCTGAAAAACTGTTTTTT.

The chain recombines TRBV20-1 with TRBJ2-3; a weak D match, TRBD1 (5 bases). The CDR3 length is 12 residues. CDR1 and CDR2 from the germline V gene are DFQATT and SNEGSKA (reference sequence). V lost 6 bases to trimming and J lost 5 bases, with 12 bases between them. Here the CDR3 reads CSAVRTGDTQYF. The CDR3, as DNA: TGCAGTGCCGTAAGAACAGGAGATACGCAGTATTTT.

V usage is TRBV10-3 and J usage is TRBJ1-3, with TRBD1 matching over 8 bases. The V and J ends lost 10 bases and 4 bases, in that order; junction bases with no gene match: 6. This CDR3 is 13 amino acids long. In germline, CDR1 is ENHRY, CDR2 SYGVKD. CDR3 coding DNA: TGTGCCACCACAGGGGGATTAGGAAACACCATATATTTT. Amino acids: CATTGGLGNTIYF.

This clonotype has a handful of counts. The gene calls are TRBV28 and TRBJ2-5; D perhaps matches TRBD1 (5 bases). V was pared by 2 bases and J by 2 bases, with 15 bases between. Germline V lookup: CDR1 MDHEN, CDR2 SYDVKM. The CDR3 is 16 amino acids. The CDR3 loop reads CASSLPARDSQETQYF. CDR3 coding DNA: TGTGCCAGCAGTTTACCGGCCAGGGATTCACAAGAGACCCAGTACTTC.

A few counts support this clonotype. The chain is built from TRBV9 and TRBJ2-1; TRBD2 matches 9 bases. CDR1 and CDR2 (germline): SGDLS, YYNGEE. The CDR3 has 16 amino acids. After removal of 4 bases from V and 3 bases from J, the junction contained 8 bases not matched to a gene. As DNA, the CDR3 is TGTGCCAGCAGCACCCGACTAGCGGACTACTACAATGAGCAGTTCTTC. Translating it yields CASSTRLADYYNEQFF.

The rearrangement uses TRBV10-3 and TRBJ2-3, with D uncertain. Looked up from germline, CDR1 is ENHRY and CDR2 is SYGVKD. V lost 7 bases to trimming and J lost 4 bases, with 9 bases between them. CDR3 size: 12 residues. The DNA for the CDR3 is TGTGCCATCACCAGCACCTCAGATACGCAGTATTTT. This sequence encodes CAITSTSDTQYF.

The chain uses TRBV28 and TRBJ2-7; D gene unclear. The length of the CDR3 is 11 residues. V lost 7 bases and J 3 bases, leaving 7 bases between the germline ends. The V gene's germline CDR1 is MDHEN and CDR2 SYDVKM. The CDR3 DNA sequence: TGTGCCAGCAAGGAAATCTACGAGCAGTACTTC. This gives the protein CASKEIYEQYF.

This clonotype was counted a few times. The J gene is TRBJ2-7, the V gene TRBV29-1; TRBD1 might be the D (6 bases). The CDR3 is made up of 13 amino acids. Germline loops: CDR1 SQVTM, CDR2 ANQGSEA. With 7 bases removed from V and 3 bases from J, the gap between germline ends came to 16 bases. The CDR3 sequence: CSATVGRGYEQYF. The DNA for the CDR3 is TGCAGCGCCACGGTGGGCAGGGGCTACGAGCAGTACTTC.

The V and J genes are TRBV4-1 and TRBJ2-7, with 8 bases lining up with TRBD2. V lost 8 bases and J lost 2; bases outside the gene matches: 17. This CDR3 spans 17 amino acids. Germline V gene sequence: CDR1 MGHRA, CDR2 YSYEKL. The chain's CDR3 is CASPRVSGGTSTYEQYF. CDR3 DNA: TGCGCCAGCCCCCGGGTCAGCGGGGGCACCTCAACCTACGAGCAGTACTTC.

This clonotype was counted between two and nine times. The gene calls are TRBV14 and TRBJ2-7, with D possibly being TRBD2 (6 bases). Germline values: CDR1 SGHDN, CDR2 FVKESK. Trimming removed 2 bases from V and 5 bases from J, with 16 bases in between. This CDR3 contains 15 residues. The CDR3 sequence: CASSQLRDLSHEQYF. The DNA for the CDR3 is TGTGCCAGCAGCCAACTCCGGGACTTATCACACGAGCAGTACTTC.

V and J are TRBV3-1 and TRBJ2-7; tentatively, D is TRBD1 (6 bases). The CDR3 loop spans 14 amino acids. The V gene lost 3 bases and the J gene lost 0 bases, with 9 bases spanning the gap. Germline assignment: CDR1 LGHDT and CDR2 YNNKEL (reference sequence). The CDR3 loop reads CASSQDRRSYEQYF. The CDR3 region has the DNA TGTGCCAGCAGCCAGGACAGACGCTCCTACGAGCAGTACTTC.

The V gene is TRBV12-3 or TRBV12-4, the J gene TRBJ2-5; 10 bases are shared with TRBD2. V shed 5 bases and J 1 base; nucleotides not matched to a gene: 7. The CDR3 extends over 16 amino acids. The CDR3 region is CASSAASGSLQETQYF. As DNA, the CDR3 is TGTGCCAGCAGTGCCGCTAGCGGGAGCCTCCAAGAGACCCAGTACTTC.

CDR3 loop: CSAEDRMDYEQYF. The CDR3 DNA reads TGCAGCGCAGAGGACAGGATGGACTACGAGCAGTACTTC. The rearrangement joins TRBV29-1 to TRBJ2-7; 7 bases align to TRBD1. The CDR3 has 13 residues. Looked up from germline, CDR1 is SQVTM and CDR2 is ANQGSEA. The V gene end was trimmed by 7 bases and the J gene end by 3 bases; junction bases not matched to a gene: 9.

This clonotype was seen a few times. In nucleotides, the CDR3 is TGTGCCAGCAGCTTAGATGATACAGGGGGCAATCAGCCCCAGCATTTT. Amino acid sequence: CASSLDDTGGNQPQHF. The chain uses TRBV11-2 and TRBJ1-5; 7 nucleotides line up with TRBD1. CDR1 and CDR2 from the germline V gene are SGHAT and FQNNGV. After removal of 0 bases from V and 2 bases from J, the junction contained 4 bases not matched to a gene. The CDR3 contains 16 residues.

This sequence joins TRBV29-1 and TRBJ2-3, with 8 bases matching TRBD2. CDR1 and CDR2 (germline): SQVTM, ANQGSEA. The CDR3 covers 13 residues. The V segment lost 3 bases and the J segment 6 bases; nucleotides outside the gene matches: 5. The CDR3 sequence: CSVELTSADTQYF. For the CDR3, the DNA is TGCAGCGTTGAGCTGACTAGCGCGGATACGCAGTATTTT.

This clonotype was found a few times. The rearrangement links TRBV12-3 or TRBV12-4 to TRBJ2-1; 13 positions match TRBD2. The CDR3 extends over 16 amino acids. J was trimmed by 5 bases and V by 6 bases; bases with no gene match: 7. The chain's CDR3 is CASSPRTSGGHNEQFF. CDR3 in DNA: TGTGCCAGCAGCCCCAGGACTAGCGGGGGCCACAATGAGCAGTTCTTC.

The chain recombines TRBV5-6 with TRBJ2-1; TRBD2 matches at 9 bases. CDR1 SGHDT and CDR2 YYEEEE come from the germline V gene. The ends lost 4 bases at V and 1 base at J; junction bases unmatched: 6. This CDR3 has 16 residues. The CDR3: CASSLLAGESYNEQFF. CDR3 coding DNA: TGTGCCAGCAGCCTGTTAGCGGGAGAGTCCTACAATGAGCAGTTCTTC.

The rearrangement links TRBV29-1 to TRBJ2-7, with D perhaps TRBD1 (6 bases). V lost 5 bases and J lost 2, with 16 bases in between. Germline assignment: CDR1 SQVTM and CDR2 ANQGSEA. This CDR3 contains 14 residues. CDR3 residues: CSVLWDKGPYEQYF. CDR3 sequence (DNA): TGCAGCGTTCTTTGGGACAAAGGACCCTACGAGCAGTACTTC.

The genes are TRBV29-1 and TRBJ2-5; 7 bases map to TRBD1. The V and J ends lost 5 bases and 3 bases, in that order; junction bases with no gene match: 15. Germline V gene lookup returns CDR1 SQVTM and CDR2 ANQGSEA. CDR3 length: 16 amino acids. This CDR3 reads CSVTTIPGQKEETQYF. The CDR3 bases are TGCAGCGTTACGACTATCCCGGGACAGAAAGAAGAGACCCAGTACTTC.

This clonotype was detected only a few times. J is TRBJ2-7 and V is TRBV6-2 or TRBV6-3, with a possible D match to TRBD2 (6 bases). Looked up from germline, CDR1 is MNHEY and CDR2 is SVGEGT. The CDR3 is 14 residues long. V gave up 4 bases and J gave up 3 bases, with 13 bases separating them. The CDR3 coding sequence is TGTGCCAGCAGTTCCGGGACTGTTATCTACGAGCAGTACTTC. This gives the protein CASSSGTVIYEQYF.